The clone carrying this T cell receptor beta chain was detected only a few times. Germline V gene data show CDR1 as MGHRA and CDR2 as YSYEKL. V lost 2 bases to trimming and J lost 1 base, with 8 bases between them. This CDR3 contains 14 residues. The sample belongs to a study of technical replicates of blood from four donors. Clones were sequenced by immunoSEQ multiplex PCR, and TCRdb holds only the in-frame ones, with some missing. The table shows some 77,000 clones, with nearly 95% occurring only once. The receptor was derived from a human donor in good health. This chain connects TRBV4-1 to TRBJ1-1, with D perhaps matching TRBD1 (5 bases). The sequencing input was T cells isolated from PBMCs. CDR3 loop: CASSQRDRNTEAFF. The CDR3 DNA follows: TGCGCCAGCAGCCAAAGAGACAGGAACACTGAAGCTTTCTTT.